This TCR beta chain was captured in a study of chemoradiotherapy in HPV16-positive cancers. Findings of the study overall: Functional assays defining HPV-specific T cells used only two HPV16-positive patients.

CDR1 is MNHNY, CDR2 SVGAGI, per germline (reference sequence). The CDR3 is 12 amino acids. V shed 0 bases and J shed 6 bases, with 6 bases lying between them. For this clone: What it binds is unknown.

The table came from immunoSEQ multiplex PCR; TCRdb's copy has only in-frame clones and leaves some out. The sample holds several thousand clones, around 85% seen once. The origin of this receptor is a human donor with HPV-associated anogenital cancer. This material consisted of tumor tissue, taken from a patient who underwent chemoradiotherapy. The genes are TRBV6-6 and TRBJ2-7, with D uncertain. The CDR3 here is CASSYSRLEQYF. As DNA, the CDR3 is TGTGCCAGCAGTTACTCGAGACTCGAGCAGTACTTC.